The entry below gives a single TCR beta chain sequence along with its context. The antigen is unknown. TCRdb re-analysed the 5' RACE reads in MiXCR, keeping a single row per CDR3 protein. The data contain 500,000 or so distinct CDR3 sequences, 14% of them singletons. The data derive from a study of identical twins. Overall study findings and caveats: Insertions ran lower in abundant cord blood beta clonotypes, though not in memory repertoires.

CDR1 SGHTA and CDR2 FQGNSA come from the germline V gene. CDR3 length: 16 amino acids. The V and J ends lost 4 bases and 6 bases respectively, with 18 bases between them. This same sample was also part of a study on yellow fever vaccine responses in identical twins. As reported in that work: Vaccine T cell responses of twins reportedly seemed partly convergent and partly personalized.

The sample taken for sequencing was CD4+ T cells sorted from blood. This chain connects TRBV7-2 to TRBJ2-2; unclear D gene. This receptor was identified in a woman aged 18-29 years in good health. CDR3: CASSSIVGGGPGELFF. CDR3 sequence (DNA): TGTGCCAGCAGCTCGATCGTCGGCGGTGGCCCCGGGGAGCTGTTTTTT.